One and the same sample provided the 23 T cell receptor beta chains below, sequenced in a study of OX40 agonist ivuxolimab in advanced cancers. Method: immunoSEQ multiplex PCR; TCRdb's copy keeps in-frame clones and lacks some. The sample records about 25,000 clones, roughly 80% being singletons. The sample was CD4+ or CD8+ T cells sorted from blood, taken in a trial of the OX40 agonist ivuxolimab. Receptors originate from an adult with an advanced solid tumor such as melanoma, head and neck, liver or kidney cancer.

In DNA, the CDR3 is TGCGCCAGCAGCCTCTGGGACTTAAACACCGGGGAGCTGTTTTTT. Its translation: CASSLWDLNTGELFF. This sequence joins TRBV4-1 and TRBJ2-2, with D perhaps matching TRBD2 (6 bases). From germline, CDR1 is MGHRA and CDR2 YSYEKL. This CDR3 spans 15 amino acids. Trimming removed 4 bases from V and 2 bases from J, with 11 bases in between.

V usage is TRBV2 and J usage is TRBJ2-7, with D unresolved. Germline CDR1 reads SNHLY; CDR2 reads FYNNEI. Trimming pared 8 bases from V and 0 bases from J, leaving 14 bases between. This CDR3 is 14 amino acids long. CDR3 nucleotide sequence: TGTGCCAGCGGAACAGTCCTCAACTCCTACGAGCAGTACTTC. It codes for CASGTVLNSYEQYF. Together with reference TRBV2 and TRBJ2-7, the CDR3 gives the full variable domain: EPEVTQTPSHQVTQMGQEVILRCVPISNHLYFYWYRQILGQKVEFLVSFYNNEISEKSEIFDDQFSVERPDGSNFTLKIRSTKLEDSAMYFCASGTVLNSYEQYFGPGTRLTVT.

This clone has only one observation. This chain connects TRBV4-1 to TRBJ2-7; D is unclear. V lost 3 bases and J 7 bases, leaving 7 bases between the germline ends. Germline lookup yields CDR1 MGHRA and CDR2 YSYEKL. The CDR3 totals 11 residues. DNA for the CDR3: TGCGCCAGCAGCCAGGGTCGGGAGCAGTACTTC. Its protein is CASSQGREQYF.

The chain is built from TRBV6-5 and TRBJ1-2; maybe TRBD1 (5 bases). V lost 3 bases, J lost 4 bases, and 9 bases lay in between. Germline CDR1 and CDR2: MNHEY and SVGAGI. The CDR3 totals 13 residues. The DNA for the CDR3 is TGTGCCAGCAGTTATTCCGACAGCTATGGCTACACCTTC. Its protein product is CASSYSDSYGYTF.

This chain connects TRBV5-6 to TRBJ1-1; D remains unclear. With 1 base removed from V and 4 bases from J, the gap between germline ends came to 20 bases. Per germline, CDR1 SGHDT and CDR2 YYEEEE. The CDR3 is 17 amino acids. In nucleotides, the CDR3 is TGTGCCAGCAGCTTGTCTTCGTCAAGTTGGGCCCGCACTGAAGCTTTCTTT. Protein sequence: CASSLSSSSWARTEAFF.

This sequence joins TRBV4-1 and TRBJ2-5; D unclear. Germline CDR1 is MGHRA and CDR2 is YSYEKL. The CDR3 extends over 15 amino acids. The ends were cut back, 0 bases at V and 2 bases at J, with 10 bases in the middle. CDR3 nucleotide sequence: TGCGCCAGCAGCCAAGACAGGACCTGGCAAGAGACCCAGTACTTC. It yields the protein CASSQDRTWQETQYF.

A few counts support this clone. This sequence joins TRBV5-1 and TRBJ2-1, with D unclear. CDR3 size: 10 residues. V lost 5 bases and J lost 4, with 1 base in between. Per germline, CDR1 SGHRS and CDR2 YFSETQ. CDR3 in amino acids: CASSYNEQFF. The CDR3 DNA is TGCGCCAGCAGTTACAATGAGCAGTTCTTC.

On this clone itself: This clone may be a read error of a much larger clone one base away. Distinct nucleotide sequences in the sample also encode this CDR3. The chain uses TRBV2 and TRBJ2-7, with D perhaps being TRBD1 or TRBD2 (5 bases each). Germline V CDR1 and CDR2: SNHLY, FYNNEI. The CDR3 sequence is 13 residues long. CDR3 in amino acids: CASSDWGRDEQYF. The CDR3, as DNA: TGTGCCAGCAGTGACTGGGGCAGGGACGAGCAGTACTTT.

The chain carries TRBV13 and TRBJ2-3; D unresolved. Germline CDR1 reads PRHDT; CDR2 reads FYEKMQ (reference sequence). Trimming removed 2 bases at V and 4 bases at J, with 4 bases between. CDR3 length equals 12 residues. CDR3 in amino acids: CASSLIADTQYF. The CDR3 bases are TGTGCCAGCAGCTTAATCGCAGATACGCAGTATTTT.

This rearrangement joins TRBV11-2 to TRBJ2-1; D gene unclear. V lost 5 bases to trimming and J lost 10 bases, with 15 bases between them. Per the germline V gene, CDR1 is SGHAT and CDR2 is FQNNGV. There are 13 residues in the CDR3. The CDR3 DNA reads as TGTGCCAGCAGCGCACCCTCGGCGGCAGAGCAGTTCTTC. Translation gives CASSAPSAAEQFF.

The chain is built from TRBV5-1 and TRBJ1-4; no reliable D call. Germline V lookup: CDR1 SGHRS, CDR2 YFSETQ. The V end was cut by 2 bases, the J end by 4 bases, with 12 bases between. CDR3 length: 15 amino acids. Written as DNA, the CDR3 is TGCGCCAGCAGCTTAGGGCACTACGTTAATGAAAAACTGTTTTTT. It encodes CASSLGHYVNEKLFF.

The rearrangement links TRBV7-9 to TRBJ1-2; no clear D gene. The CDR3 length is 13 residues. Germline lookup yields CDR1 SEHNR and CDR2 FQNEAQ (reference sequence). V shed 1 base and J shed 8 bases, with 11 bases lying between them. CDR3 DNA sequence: TGTGCCAGCAGCTTAGGACGACATGAAGGCTACACCTTC. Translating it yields CASSLGRHEGYTF.

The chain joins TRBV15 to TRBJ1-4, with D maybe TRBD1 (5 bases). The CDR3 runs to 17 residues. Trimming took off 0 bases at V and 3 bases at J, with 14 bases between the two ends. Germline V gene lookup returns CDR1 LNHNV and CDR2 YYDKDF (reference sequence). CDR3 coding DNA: TGTGCCACCAGCAGAGATGGGACCCTAGGGGCTAATGAAAAACTGTTTTTT. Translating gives CATSRDGTLGANEKLFF. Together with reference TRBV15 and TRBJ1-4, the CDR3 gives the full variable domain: DAMVIQNPRYQVTQFGKPVTLSCSQTLNHNVMYWYQQKSSQAPKLLFHYYDKDFNNEADTPDNFQSRRPNTSFCFLDIRSPGLGDTAMYLCATSRDGTLGANEKLFFGSGTQLSVL.

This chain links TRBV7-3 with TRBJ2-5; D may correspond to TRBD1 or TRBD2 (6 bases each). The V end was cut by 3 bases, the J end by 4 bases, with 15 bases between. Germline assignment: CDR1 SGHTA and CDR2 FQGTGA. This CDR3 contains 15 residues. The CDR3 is CASSFGGGVGETQYF. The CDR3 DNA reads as TGTGCCAGCAGCTTCGGAGGGGGAGTAGGAGAGACCCAGTACTTC.

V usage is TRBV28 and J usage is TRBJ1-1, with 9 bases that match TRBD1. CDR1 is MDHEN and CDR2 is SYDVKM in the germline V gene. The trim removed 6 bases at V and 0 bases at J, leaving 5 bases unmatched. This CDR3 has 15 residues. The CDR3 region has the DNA TGTGCCAGCAGCGCGGGGACAGGGATGAACACTGAAGCTTTCTTT. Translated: CASSAGTGMNTEAFF.

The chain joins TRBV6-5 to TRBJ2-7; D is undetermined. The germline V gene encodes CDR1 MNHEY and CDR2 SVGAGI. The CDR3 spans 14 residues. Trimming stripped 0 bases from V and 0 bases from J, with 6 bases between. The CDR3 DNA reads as TGTGCCAGCAGTTACTCGGCGGCCTCCTACGAGCAGTACTTC. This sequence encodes CASSYSAASYEQYF.

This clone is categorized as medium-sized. CDR3 sequence: CASSPDREGYGYTF. The CDR3 coding sequence is TGTGCCAGCAGCCCGGACAGGGAAGGCTATGGCTACACCTTC. J is TRBJ1-2 and V is TRBV11-2, with 8 bases matching TRBD1. V was pared by 5 bases and J by 4 bases, with 6 bases of the junction left unmatched. This CDR3 has 14 residues. The germline V gene encodes CDR1 SGHAT and CDR2 FQNNGV.

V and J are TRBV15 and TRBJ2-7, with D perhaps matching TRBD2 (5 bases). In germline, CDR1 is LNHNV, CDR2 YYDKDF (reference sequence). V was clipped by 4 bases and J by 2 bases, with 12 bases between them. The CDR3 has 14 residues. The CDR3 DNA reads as TGTGCCACCAGCAATCGGAGGTTCACCTACGAGCAGTACTTC. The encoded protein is CATSNRRFTYEQYF.

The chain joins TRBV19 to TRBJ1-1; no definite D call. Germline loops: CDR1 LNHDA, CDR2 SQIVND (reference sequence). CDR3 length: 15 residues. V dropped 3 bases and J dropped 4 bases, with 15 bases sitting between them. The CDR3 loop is CASSIPEGGFTEAFF. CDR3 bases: TGTGCCAGTAGTATCCCCGAGGGAGGGTTCACTGAAGCTTTCTTT.

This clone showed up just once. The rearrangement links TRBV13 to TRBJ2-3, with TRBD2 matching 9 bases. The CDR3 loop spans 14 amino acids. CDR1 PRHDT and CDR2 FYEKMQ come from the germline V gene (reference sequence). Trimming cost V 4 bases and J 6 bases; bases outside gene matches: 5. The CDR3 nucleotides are TGTGCCAGCAGCTGGCGGGAGGGTTTCGATACGCAGTATTTT. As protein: CASSWREGFDTQYF.

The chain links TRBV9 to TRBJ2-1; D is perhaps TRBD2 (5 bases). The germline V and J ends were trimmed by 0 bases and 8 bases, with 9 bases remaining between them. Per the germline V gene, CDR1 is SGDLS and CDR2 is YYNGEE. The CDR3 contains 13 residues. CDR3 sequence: CASSVGTSDEQFF. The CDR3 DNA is TGTGCCAGCAGCGTAGGCACTAGTGATGAGCAGTTCTTC.

The CDR3 bases are TGTGCCAGCAGCCCCGGCGACACGGGAGGGGAGCAGTACTTC. Its translation: CASSPGDTGGEQYF. V is TRBV7-9 and J is TRBJ2-7; 8 bases are shared with TRBD2. CDR3 length: 14 residues. With 5 bases clipped from V and 7 bases from J, the junction kept 10 bases outside the gene matches. The germline CDR1 and CDR2 sequences are SEHNR and FQNEAQ (reference sequence).

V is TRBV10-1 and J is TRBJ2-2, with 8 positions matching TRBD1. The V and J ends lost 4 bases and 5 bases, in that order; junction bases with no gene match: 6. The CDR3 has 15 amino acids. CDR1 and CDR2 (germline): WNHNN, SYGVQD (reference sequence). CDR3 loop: CASSAGTGETGELFF. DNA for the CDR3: TGCGCCAGCAGTGCCGGGACAGGAGAGACCGGGGAGCTGTTTTTT.